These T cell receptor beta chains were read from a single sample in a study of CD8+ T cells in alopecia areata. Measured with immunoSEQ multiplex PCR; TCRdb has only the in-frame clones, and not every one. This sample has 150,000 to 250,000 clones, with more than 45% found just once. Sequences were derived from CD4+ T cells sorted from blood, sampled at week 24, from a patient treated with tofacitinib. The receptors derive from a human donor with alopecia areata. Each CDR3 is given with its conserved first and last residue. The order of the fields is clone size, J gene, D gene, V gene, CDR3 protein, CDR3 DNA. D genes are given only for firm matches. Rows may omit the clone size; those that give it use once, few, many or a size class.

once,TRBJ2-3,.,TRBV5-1,CASSLAGKAGADTQYF,TGCGCCAGCAGCTTGGCCGGTAAGGCCGGTGCAGATACGCAGTATTTT
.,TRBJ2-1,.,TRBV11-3,CASSLGSGRRSEQFF,TGTGCCAGCAGCTTAGGGTCAGGGCGACGTAGTGAGCAGTTCTTC
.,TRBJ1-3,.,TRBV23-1,CASSQSGVKGNTIYF,TGCGCCAGCAGTCAATCAGGGGTGAAGGGAAACACCATATATTTT
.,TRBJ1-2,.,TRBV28,CASSPVAGAGYGYTF,TGTGCCAGCAGTCCCGTCGCGGGCGCTGGCTATGGCTACACCTTC
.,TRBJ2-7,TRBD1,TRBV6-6,CASGDRGGTSREQYF,TGTGCCAGCGGAGACAGGGGCGGTACCTCCCGGGAGCAGTACTTC
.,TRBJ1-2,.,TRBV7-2,CASSLAHGANYGYTF,TGTGCCAGCAGCTTAGCCCACGGAGCTAACTATGGCTACACCTTC
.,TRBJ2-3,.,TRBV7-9,CASSLLLPSARWDTQYF,TGTGCCAGCAGCTTGTTGTTGCCTAGCGCGAGGTGGGATACGCAGTATTTT
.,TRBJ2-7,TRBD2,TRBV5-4,CAGSLPGLAGREQYF,TGTGCCGGCAGCTTACCGGGACTAGCGGGACGGGAGCAGTACTTC
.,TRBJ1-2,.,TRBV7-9,CASSQGGGYGYTF,TGTGCCAGCAGCCAGGGAGGTGGCTATGGCTACACCTTC
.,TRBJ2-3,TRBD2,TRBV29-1,CSVSLAGATDTQYF,TGCAGCGTTTCGCTAGCGGGGGCCACAGATACGCAGTATTTT
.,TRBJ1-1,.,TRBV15,CATSLGWGPNTEAFF,TGTGCCACCAGCCTAGGATGGGGGCCGAACACTGAAGCTTTCTTT
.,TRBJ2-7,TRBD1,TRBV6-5,CASTRDRGYEQYF,TGTGCCAGCACCCGGGACAGGGGTTACGAGCAGTACTTC
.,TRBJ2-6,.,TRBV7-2,CASSSPSSGANVLTF,TGTGCCAGCAGCTCCCCTAGCTCTGGGGCCAACGTCCTGACTTTC
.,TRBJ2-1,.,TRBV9,CASSARPSGGLQSSYNEQFF,TGTGCCAGCAGCGCCCGCCCCTCGGGGGGCCTCCAAAGCTCCTACAATGAGCAGTTCTTC
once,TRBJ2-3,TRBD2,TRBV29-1,CSVPGGGTADTQYF,TGCAGCGTCCCTGGCGGGGGTACAGCAGATACGCAGTATTTT
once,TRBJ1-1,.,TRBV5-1,CASSLATPRTEAFF,TGCGCCAGCAGCTTGGCCACCCCTCGCACTGAAGCTTTCTTT
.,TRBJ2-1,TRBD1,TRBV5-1,CASSLGDRVVNNEQFF,TGCGCCAGCAGCTTGGGGGACAGGGTGGTGAACAATGAGCAGTTCTTC
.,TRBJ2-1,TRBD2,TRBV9,CASSPGAGGPNEQFF,TGTGCCAGCAGCCCCGGGGCGGGAGGGCCCAATGAGCAGTTCTTC
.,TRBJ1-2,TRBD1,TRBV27,CASSYLTTGGPTRGYTF,TGTGCCAGCAGTTATCTTACGACAGGGGGCCCAACGAGGGGCTACACCTTC
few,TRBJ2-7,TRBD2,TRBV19,CASISGRCHEQYF,TGTGCCAGCATTAGCGGGCGTTGCCACGAGCAGTACTTC
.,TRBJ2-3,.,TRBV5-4,CASSLLDTQYF,TGTGCCAGCAGCTTGCTAGATACGCAGTATTTT
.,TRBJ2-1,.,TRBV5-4,CASTVDGGFSYNEQFF,TGTGCCAGCACCGTCGACGGGGGCTTCTCCTACAATGAGCAGTTCTTC
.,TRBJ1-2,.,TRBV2,CASSASQFVSVDGYTF,TGTGCCAGCAGCGCGAGCCAGTTCGTCTCAGTGGATGGCTACACCTTC
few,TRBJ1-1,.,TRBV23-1,CASTSRQEMNTEAFF,TGCGCCAGCACTTCCCGACAGGAAATGAACACTGAAGCTTTCTTT
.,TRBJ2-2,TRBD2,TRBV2,CASSERLAGSGELFF,TGTGCCAGCAGTGAGCGGCTAGCGGGATCCGGGGAGCTGTTTTTT
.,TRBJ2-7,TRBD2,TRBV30,CAWSVGTSWYEQYF,TGTGCCTGGAGTGTGGGGACTAGCTGGTACGAGCAGTACTTC
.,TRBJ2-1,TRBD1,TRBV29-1,CSVKSGTGGNEQFF,TGCAGCGTCAAGTCCGGGACAGGGGGCAATGAGCAGTTCTTC
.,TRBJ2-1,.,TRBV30,CAWSVRSEQFF,TGTGCCTGGAGTGTACGGAGTGAGCAGTTCTTC
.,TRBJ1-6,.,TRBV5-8,CASSPSGRGGSPLHF,TGTGCCAGCAGCCCGTCGGGGAGGGGGGGTTCACCCCTCCACTTT
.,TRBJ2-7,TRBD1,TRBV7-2,CASSLEGQGTYEQYF,TGTGCCAGCAGCTTAGAGGGACAGGGGACCTACGAGCAGTACTTC
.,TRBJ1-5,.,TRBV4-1,CASSQDTGGHQPQHF,TGCGCCAGCAGCCAAGATACGGGGGGGCATCAGCCCCAGCATTTT
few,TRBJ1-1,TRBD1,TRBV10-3,CAIRRTGPNTEAFF,TGTGCCATCAGGCGGACAGGTCCTAACACTGAAGCTTTCTTT
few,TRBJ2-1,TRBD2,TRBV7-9,CASSQPGLAGGNEQFF,TGTGCCAGCAGCCAACCGGGACTAGCGGGGGGAAATGAGCAGTTCTTC
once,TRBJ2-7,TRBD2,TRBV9,CASTFGLAGDSEQYF,TGTGCCAGCACGTTTGGGCTAGCGGGCGATTCTGAGCAGTACTTC
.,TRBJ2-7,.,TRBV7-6,CASSLVGWEESSYEQYF,TGTGCCAGCAGCTTAGTGGGGTGGGAGGAGAGCTCCTACGAGCAGTACTTC
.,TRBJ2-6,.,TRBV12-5,CASGVTGANVLTF,TGTGCTAGTGGGGTTACTGGGGCCAACGTCCTGACTTTC
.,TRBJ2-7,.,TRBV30,CAWSPGGYEQYF,TGTGCCTGGAGTCCAGGAGGCTACGAGCAGTACTTC
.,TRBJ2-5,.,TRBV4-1,CASSQDGPGRETQYF,TGCGCCAGCAGCCAAGATGGCCCAGGGCGAGAGACCCAGTACTTC
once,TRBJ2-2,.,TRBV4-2,CASSLRRGANLNTGELFF,TGTGCCAGCAGCCTACGGCGCGGGGCTAACCTGAACACCGGGGAGCTGTTTTTT
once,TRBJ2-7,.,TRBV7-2,CASSFTGGEEQYF,TGTGCCAGCAGCTTCACAGGGGGGGAGGAGCAGTACTTC
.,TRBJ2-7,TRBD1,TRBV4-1,CASSEGDRGFEQYF,TGCGCCAGCAGCGAGGGGGACAGGGGGTTTGAGCAGTACTTC
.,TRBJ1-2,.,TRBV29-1,CSVEDIDAGYGYTF,TGCAGCGTTGAAGACATAGACGCGGGCTATGGCTACACCTTC
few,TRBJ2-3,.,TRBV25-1,CASSEYKTDTQYF,TGTGCCAGCAGTGAATATAAAACAGATACGCAGTATTTT
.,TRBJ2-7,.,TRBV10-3,CAISGISYEQYF,TGTGCCATCAGTGGCATCTCCTACGAGCAGTACTTC
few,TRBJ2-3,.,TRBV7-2,CASSPRLVTDTQYF,TGTGCCAGCAGCCCCCGACTAGTTACAGATACGCAGTATTTT
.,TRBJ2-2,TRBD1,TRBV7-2,CASSLATGGTNTGELFF,TGTGCCAGCAGCTTAGCGACAGGGGGTACGAACACCGGGGAGCTGTTTTTT
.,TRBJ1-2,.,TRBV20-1,CSASEGDGYTF,TGCAGTGCTAGTGAGGGTGATGGCTACACCTTC
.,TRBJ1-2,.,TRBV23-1,CASRGRLANYGYTF,TGCGCCAGCCGAGGACGGTTAGCTAACTATGGCTACACCTTC
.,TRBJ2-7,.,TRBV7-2,CASSFSGGYVRQYF,TGTGCCAGCAGCTTCTCTGGCGGTTATGTGCGGCAGTACTTC
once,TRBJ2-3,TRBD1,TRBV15,CATSRDLGTGVTDTQYF,TGTGCCACCAGCAGAGACCTCGGGACAGGGGTCACAGATACGCAGTATTTT
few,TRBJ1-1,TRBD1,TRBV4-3,CASSGTADTEAFF,TGCGCCAGCAGCGGGACAGCAGACACTGAAGCTTTCTTT
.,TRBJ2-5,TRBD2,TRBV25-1,CASSSSREGQETQYF,TGTGCCAGCAGTTCGTCTCGGGAGGGCCAAGAGACCCAGTACTTC
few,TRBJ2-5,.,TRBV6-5,CASSYGGETQYF,TGTGCCAGCAGTTACGGCGGAGAGACCCAGTACTTC
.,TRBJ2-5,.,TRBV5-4,CASSLERAQETQYF,TGTGCCAGCAGCTTGGAAAGGGCTCAAGAGACCCAGTACTTC
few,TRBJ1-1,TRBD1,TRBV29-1,CSVDGTGLNTEAFF,TGCAGCGTTGACGGGACAGGGCTGAACACTGAAGCTTTCTTT
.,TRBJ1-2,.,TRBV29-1,CSVEKTTARGYTF,TGCAGCGTTGAAAAGACAACCGCGAGGGGCTACACCTTC
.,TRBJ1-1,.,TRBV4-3,CASSQDVGALIGNTEAFF,TGCGCCAGCAGCCAAGATGTAGGGGCCCTAATCGGGAACACTGAAGCTTTCTTT